This is a list of T cell receptor beta chains from one sample in a study of blood T cell repertoires in COVID-19. TCRdb's copy holds only in-frame clones and misses some; the assay was immunoSEQ multiplex PCR. The repertoire holds about 26,000 clones, with around 60% as singletons. Sample: peripheral blood. The receptors here all came from a man in his 60s with active or convalescent COVID-19. Both conserved end residues are part of each CDR3. The D gene is left open where the match is weak. The listing skips clone size in some rows; elsewhere it reads once, few, many or a size class.

TRBV7-6	TRBJ2-7	TRBD2	once	CASSLALAGGLSYEQYF	TGTGCCAGCAGCTTAGCGCTAGCGGGAGGCCTATCCTACGAGCAGTACTTC
TRBV11-3	TRBJ2-6	TRBD2	few	CASSLTGGSSGANVLTF	TGTGCCAGCAGCTTAACGGGGGGAAGCTCTGGGGCCAACGTCCTGACTTTC
TRBV25-1	TRBJ2-3	-	once	CASSEDDPTAGTDTQYF	TGTGCCAGCAGTGAAGACGACCCGACAGCCGGCACAGATACGCAGTATTTT
TRBV6-6	TRBJ2-7	-	-	CASSGGTPSYEQYF	TGTGCCAGCAGTGGGGGGACCCCCTCCTACGAGCAGTACTTC
TRBV13	TRBJ2-3	TRBD2	once	CASSLRGVAGEMVDTQYF	TGTGCCAGCAGCTTACGAGGGGTAGCGGGGGAGATGGTAGATACGCAGTATTTT
TRBV10-3	TRBJ1-6	-	few	CAISGGDGVSPLHF	TGTGCCATCAGTGGGGGGGACGGGGTTTCACCCCTCCACTTT
TRBV30	TRBJ1-4	TRBD1	-	CAWSPGTVNEKLFF	TGTGCCTGGAGTCCCGGGACAGTTAATGAAAAACTGTTTTTT
TRBV29-1	TRBJ2-1	-	few	CSGGGGQRSYNEQFF	TGCAGCGGGGGAGGGGGACAGCGCTCCTACAATGAGCAGTTCTTC
TRBV6-6	TRBJ2-5	-	-	CASSYYDSDATQYF	TGTGCCAGCAGTTACTACGACTCCGACGCAACCCAGTACTTC
TRBV27	TRBJ1-5	-	few	CASTLTGYSNQPQHF	TGTGCCAGCACTCTGACAGGTTATAGCAATCAGCCCCAGCATTTT
TRBV27	TRBJ1-6	TRBD1	medium-sized	CASSSVTYGQGFSDNSPLHF	TGTGCCAGCAGTTCCGTGACCTACGGACAGGGGTTTTCGGATAATTCACCCCTCCACTTT
TRBV9	TRBJ2-2	-	-	CASSPRGQNTGELFF	TGTGCCAGCAGTCCCAGGGGCCAGAACACCGGGGAGCTGTTTTTT
TRBV29-1	TRBJ2-7	TRBD2	few	CSVGAGNEQYF	TGCAGCGTTGGAGCGGGGAATGAGCAGTACTTC
TRBV7-9	TRBJ1-5	-	-	CASSALGQPQHF	TGTGCCAGCAGCGCCCTCGGGCAGCCCCAGCATTTT
TRBV5-1	TRBJ1-1	-	few	CASSSRRSRLTVGTEAFF	TGCGCCAGCAGCTCCCGCCGGTCCCGTCTGACAGTGGGCACTGAAGCTTTCTTT
TRBV6-5	TRBJ2-1	TRBD1	-	CASSYFGTDSNEQFF	TGTGCCAGCAGTTACTTTGGGACAGATAGCAATGAGCAGTTCTTC
TRBV4-1	TRBJ1-2	-	few	CASSQEGRSYGYTF	TGCGCCAGCAGCCAAGAGGGGAGGAGCTATGGCTACACCTTC
TRBV2	TRBJ1-1	-	few	CASSKGENTEAFF	TGTGCCAGCAGTAAAGGCGAGAACACTGAAGCTTTCTTT
TRBV7-8	TRBJ2-7	TRBD1	-	CASSSLGETGLTYEQYF	TGTGCCAGCAGCTCGCTAGGGGAGACAGGGCTAACCTACGAGCAGTACTTC
TRBV12-3/TRBV12-4	TRBJ2-7	-	-	CASSLRGEQYF	TGTGCCAGCAGTTTGCGTGGCGAGCAGTACTTC
TRBV5-6	TRBJ2-7	TRBD1	-	CASSFWTGTGDQGQYF	TGTGCCAGCAGCTTCTGGACCGGGACAGGCGACCAAGGGCAGTACTTC
TRBV29-1	TRBJ2-3	-	few	CSVPRTGSTDTQYF	TGCAGCGTCCCCCGTACAGGGAGCACAGATACGCAGTATTTT
TRBV7-8	TRBJ2-1	-	-	CASSPPLEESSYNEQFF	TGTGCCAGCAGCCCGCCTTTGGAGGAGAGCTCCTACAATGAGCAGTTCTTC
TRBV28	TRBJ1-1	TRBD1	-	CASRPGQGVSEAFF	TGTGCCAGCAGACCGGGACAGGGGGTTTCTGAAGCTTTCTTT
TRBV6-5	TRBJ2-1	TRBD2	-	CASSWWDYLYNEQFF	TGTGCCAGCAGTTGGTGGGACTACCTATACAATGAGCAGTTCTTC
TRBV7-9	TRBJ2-2	TRBD2	-	CASSLRGSRTGELFF	TGTGCCAGCAGCTTACGCGGGAGTCGCACCGGGGAGCTGTTTTTT
TRBV6-6	TRBJ2-1	TRBD2	-	CASSRGLGYNEQFF	TGTGCCAGCAGTCGGGGACTAGGATACAATGAGCAGTTCTTC
TRBV19	TRBJ1-1	TRBD1	-	CASSDTGGTEAFF	TGTGCCAGTAGTGATACAGGGGGCACTGAAGCTTTCTTT
TRBV18	TRBJ1-3	-	few	CASSEDPSGNTIYF	TGTGCCAGCTCGGAGGACCCCTCTGGAAACACCATATATTTT
TRBV5-1	TRBJ1-2	-	-	CASSEQTNYGYTF	TGCGCCAGCAGCGAACAGACTAACTATGGCTACACCTTC
TRBV27	TRBJ1-6	-	-	CASSLRAGGYNSPLHF	TGTGCCAGCAGTTTAAGGGCAGGCGGGTATAATTCACCCCTCCACTTT